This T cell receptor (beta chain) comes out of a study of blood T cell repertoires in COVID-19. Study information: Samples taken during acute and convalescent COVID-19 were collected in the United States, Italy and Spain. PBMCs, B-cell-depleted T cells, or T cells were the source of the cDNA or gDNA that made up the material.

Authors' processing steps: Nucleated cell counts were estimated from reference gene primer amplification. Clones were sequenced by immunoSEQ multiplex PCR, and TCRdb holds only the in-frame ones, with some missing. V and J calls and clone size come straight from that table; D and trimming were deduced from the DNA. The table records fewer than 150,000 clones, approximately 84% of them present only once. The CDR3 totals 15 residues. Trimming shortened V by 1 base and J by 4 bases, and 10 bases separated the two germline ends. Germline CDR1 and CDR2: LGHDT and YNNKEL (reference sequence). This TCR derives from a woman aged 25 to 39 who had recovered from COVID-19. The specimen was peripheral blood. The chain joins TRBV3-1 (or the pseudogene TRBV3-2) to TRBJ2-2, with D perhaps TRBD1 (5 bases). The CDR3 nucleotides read TGTGCCAGCAGCCAAGCAGGGATCCGCACCGGGGAGCTGTTTTTT. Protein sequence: CASSQAGIRTGELFF.